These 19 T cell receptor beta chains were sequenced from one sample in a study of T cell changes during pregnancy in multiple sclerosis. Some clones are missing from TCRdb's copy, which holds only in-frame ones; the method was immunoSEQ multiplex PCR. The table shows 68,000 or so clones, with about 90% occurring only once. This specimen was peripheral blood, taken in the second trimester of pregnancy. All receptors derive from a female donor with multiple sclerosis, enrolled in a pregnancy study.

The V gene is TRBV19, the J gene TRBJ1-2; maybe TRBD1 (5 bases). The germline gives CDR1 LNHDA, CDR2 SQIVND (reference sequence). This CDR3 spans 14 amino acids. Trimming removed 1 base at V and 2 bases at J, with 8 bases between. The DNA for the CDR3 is TGTGCCAGTAGTATAGGACAGCTCAACTATGGCTACACCTTC. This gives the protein CASSIGQLNYGYTF.

Written as DNA, the CDR3 is TGTGCCAGTTCCGGGGATTATAGCAATCAGCCCCAGCATTTT. Protein sequence: CASSGDYSNQPQHF. The chain couples TRBV19 to TRBJ1-5; D is undetermined. Germline CDR1 is LNHDA and CDR2 is SQIVND (reference sequence). The length of the CDR3 is 14 residues. Trimming cost V 8 bases and J 0 bases, with 11 bases left between them. Full variable domain (missing parts from reference TRBV19 and TRBJ1-5): DGGITQSPKYLFRKEGQNVTLSCEQNLNHDAMYWYRQDPGQGLRLIYYSQIVNDFQKGDIAEGYSVSREKKESFPLTVTSAQKNPTAFYLCASSGDYSNQPQHFGDGTRLSIL.

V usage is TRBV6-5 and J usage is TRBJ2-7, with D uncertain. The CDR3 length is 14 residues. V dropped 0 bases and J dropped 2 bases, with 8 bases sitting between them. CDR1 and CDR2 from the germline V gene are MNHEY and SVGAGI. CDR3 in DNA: TGTGCCAGCAGTTACTCGGTAGATACCTACGAGCAGTACTTC. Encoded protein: CASSYSVDTYEQYF.

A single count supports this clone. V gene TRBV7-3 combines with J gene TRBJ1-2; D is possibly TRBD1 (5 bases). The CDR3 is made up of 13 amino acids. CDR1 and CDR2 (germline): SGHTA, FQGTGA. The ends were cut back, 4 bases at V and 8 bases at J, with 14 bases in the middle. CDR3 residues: CASSYRAGDGYTF. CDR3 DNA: TGTGCCAGCAGCTACCGGGCGGGGGACGGCTACACCTTC.

The CDR3 DNA reads TGTGCCAGCACAGCGACAGGGGGCGGACCCCTCCACTTT. Encoded protein: CASTATGGGPLHF. The V call is TRBV6-5, the J call TRBJ1-6, with 10 bases aligning to TRBD1. CDR3 length: 13 residues. Germline-derived CDR1 and CDR2 are MNHEY and SVGAGI. V lost 7 bases to trimming and J lost 12 bases; unmatched junction nucleotides: 6.

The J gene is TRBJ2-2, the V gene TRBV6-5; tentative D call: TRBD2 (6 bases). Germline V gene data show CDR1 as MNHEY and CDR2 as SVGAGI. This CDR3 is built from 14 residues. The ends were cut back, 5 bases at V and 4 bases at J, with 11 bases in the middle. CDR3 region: CASSRGTSTGELFF. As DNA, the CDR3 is TGTGCCAGCAGTCGGGGGACCTCCACCGGGGAGCTGTTTTTT.

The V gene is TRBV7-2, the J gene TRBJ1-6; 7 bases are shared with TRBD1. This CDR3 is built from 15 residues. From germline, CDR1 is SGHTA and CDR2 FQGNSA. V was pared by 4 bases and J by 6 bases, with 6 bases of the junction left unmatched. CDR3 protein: CASSSTGQSNSPLHF. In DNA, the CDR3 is TGTGCCAGCAGCTCGACGGGACAGAGTAATTCACCCCTCCACTTT.

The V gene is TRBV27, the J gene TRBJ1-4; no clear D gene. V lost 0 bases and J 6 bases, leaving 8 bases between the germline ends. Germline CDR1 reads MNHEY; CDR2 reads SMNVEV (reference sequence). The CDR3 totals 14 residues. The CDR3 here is CASSLSYGDEKLFF. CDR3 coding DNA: TGTGCCAGCAGTTTATCGTACGGAGATGAAAAACTGTTTTTT.

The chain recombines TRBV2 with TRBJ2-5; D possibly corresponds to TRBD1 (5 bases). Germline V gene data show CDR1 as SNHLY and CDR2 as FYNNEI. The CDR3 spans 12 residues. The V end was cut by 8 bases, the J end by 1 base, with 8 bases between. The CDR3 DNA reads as TGTGCCAGCGGGGCTATCCAAGAGACCCAGTACTTC. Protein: CASGAIQETQYF. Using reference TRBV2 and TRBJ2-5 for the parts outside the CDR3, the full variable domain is EPEVTQTPSHQVTQMGQEVILRCVPISNHLYFYWYRQILGQKVEFLVSFYNNEISEKSEIFDDQFSVERPDGSNFTLKIRSTKLEDSAMYFCASGAIQETQYFGPGTRLLVL.

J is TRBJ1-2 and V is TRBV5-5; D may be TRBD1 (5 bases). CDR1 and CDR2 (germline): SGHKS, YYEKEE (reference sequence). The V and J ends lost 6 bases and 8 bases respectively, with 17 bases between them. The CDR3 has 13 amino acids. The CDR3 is CASTWGGVKGYTF. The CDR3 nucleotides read TGTGCCAGCACCTGGGGGGGGGTTAAGGGCTACACCTTC.

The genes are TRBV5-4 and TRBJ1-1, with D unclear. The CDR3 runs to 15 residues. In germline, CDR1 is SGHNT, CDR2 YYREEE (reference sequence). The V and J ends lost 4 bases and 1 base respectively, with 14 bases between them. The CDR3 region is CASSPGMGGNTEAFF. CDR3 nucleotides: TGTGCCAGCAGCCCAGGTATGGGAGGGAACACTGAAGCTTTCTTT.

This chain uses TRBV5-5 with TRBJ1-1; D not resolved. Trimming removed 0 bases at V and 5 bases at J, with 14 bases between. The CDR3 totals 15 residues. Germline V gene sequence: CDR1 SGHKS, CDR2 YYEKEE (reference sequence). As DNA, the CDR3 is TGTGCCAGCAGCTTGGTGACCCCGGGATGGACTGAAGCTTTCTTT. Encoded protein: CASSLVTPGWTEAFF.

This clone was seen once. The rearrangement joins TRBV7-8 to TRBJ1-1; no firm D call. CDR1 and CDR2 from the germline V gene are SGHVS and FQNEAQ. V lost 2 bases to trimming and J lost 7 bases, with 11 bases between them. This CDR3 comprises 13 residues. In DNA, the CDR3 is TGTGCCAGCAGCTTAAATTCGGAGTTTGAAGCTTTCTTT. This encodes CASSLNSEFEAFF. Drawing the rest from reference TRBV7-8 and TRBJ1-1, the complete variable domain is GAGVSQSPRYKVAKRGQDVALRCDPISGHVSLFWYQQALGQGPEFLTYFQNEAQLDKSGLPSDRFFAERPEGSVSTLKIQRTQQEDSAVYLCASSLNSEFEAFFGQGTRLTVV.

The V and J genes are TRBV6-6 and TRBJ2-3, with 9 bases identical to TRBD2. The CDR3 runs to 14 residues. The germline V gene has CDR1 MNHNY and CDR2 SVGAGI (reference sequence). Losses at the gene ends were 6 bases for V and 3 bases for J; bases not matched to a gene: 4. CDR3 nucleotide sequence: TGTGCCAGCAGGGGCGGGGGGGAAACAGATACGCAGTATTTT. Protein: CASRGGGETDTQYF.

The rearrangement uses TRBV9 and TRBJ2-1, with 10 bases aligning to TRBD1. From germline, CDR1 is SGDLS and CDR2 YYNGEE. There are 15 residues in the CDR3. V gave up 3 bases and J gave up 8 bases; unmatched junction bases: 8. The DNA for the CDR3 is TGTGCCAGCAGCGCCGGGACAGGGGATTTAGATGAGCAGTTCTTC. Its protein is CASSAGTGDLDEQFF.

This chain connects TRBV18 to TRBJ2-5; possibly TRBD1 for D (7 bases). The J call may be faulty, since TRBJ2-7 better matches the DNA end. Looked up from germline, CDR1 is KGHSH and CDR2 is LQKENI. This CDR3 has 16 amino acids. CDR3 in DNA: TGTGCCAGCTCTAACCGGGACTCCCAGGGGGGCTACGAGCAGTACTTC. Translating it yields CASSNRDSQGGYEQYF.

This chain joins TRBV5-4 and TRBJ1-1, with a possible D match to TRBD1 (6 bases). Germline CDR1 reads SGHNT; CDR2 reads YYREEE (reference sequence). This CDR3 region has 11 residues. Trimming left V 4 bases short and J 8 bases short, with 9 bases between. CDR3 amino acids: CASSQGLEAFF. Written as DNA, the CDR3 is TGTGCCAGCAGCCAGGGGCTGGAAGCTTTCTTT.

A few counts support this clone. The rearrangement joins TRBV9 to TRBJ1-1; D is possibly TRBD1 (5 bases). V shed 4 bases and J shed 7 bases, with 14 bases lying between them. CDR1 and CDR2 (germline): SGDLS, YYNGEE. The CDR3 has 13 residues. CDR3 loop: CASSPGLYGEAFF. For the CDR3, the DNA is TGTGCCAGCAGCCCAGGGTTATACGGTGAAGCTTTCTTT.

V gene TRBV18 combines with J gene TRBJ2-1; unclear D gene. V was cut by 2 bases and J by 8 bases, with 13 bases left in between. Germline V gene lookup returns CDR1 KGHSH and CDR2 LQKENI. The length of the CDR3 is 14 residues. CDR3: CASSPFVSPDEQFF. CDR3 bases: TGTGCCAGCTCACCATTTGTAAGTCCAGATGAGCAGTTCTTC.